This T cell receptor beta chain was sequenced during a study of T cells after yellow fever vaccination. Germline CDR1 is SGHRS and CDR2 is YFSETQ. J gave up 5 bases and V 6 bases, and 3 bases lay outside the gene matches. The CDR3 runs to 13 residues. TCRdb re-analysed the 5' RACE reads in MiXCR, keeping a single row per CDR3 protein. The table has roughly 400,000 distinct CDR3 sequences, over 15% seen once. This receptor was taken from a young man who received the YFV17D yellow fever vaccine. This specimen consisted of PBMCs, obtained before the yellow fever booster vaccination. This rearrangement joins TRBV5-1 to TRBJ2-2; 8 bases fit TRBD2. The DNA for the CDR3 is TGCGCCAGCACCGTAGCGGGGACCGGGGAGCTGTTTTTT. It is translated as CASTVAGTGELFF.